These 21 T cell receptor beta chains were sequenced from one sample in a study of blood T cell repertoires in COVID-19. Measured with immunoSEQ multiplex PCR; TCRdb has only the in-frame clones, and not every one. The sample includes roughly 150,000 clones, around 84% of them seen just once. The sample taken for sequencing was peripheral blood. The receptors were gathered from a woman aged 80 or over with COVID-19, enrolled during active disease.

The genes are TRBV29-1 and TRBJ1-1, with D hard to call. The CDR3 extends over 13 amino acids. V lost 6 bases, J lost 0 bases, and 11 bases lay in between. Germline lookup yields CDR1 SQVTM and CDR2 ANQGSEA. The CDR3 bases are TGCAGCGTCGCACTTACCATGAACACTGAAGCTTTCTTT. Translation gives CSVALTMNTEAFF.

The chain combines TRBV29-1 with TRBJ1-4; D uncertain. V lost 4 bases and J lost 7, with 4 bases in between. CDR3 length: 10 residues. Per the germline V gene, CDR1 is SQVTM and CDR2 is ANQGSEA. The CDR3 spells CSVGGEKLFF. CDR3 sequence (DNA): TGCAGCGTTGGAGGTGAAAAACTGTTTTTT.

This clone has just one count. This chain uses TRBV14 with TRBJ2-7; TRBD2 matches 7 bases. Germline V gene data show CDR1 as SGHDN and CDR2 as FVKESK. Trimming took 4 bases from V and 3 from J; bases not matched to a gene: 12. The CDR3 sequence is 16 residues long. CDR3 region: CASSPIAVAGYYEQYF. As DNA, the CDR3 is TGTGCCAGCAGCCCGATCGCGGTAGCGGGCTACTACGAGCAGTACTTC.

The chain uses TRBV6-5 and TRBJ1-1, with D perhaps TRBD1 (5 bases). Trimming shortened V by 2 bases and J by 6 bases, and 13 bases separated the two germline ends. The V gene's germline CDR1 is MNHEY and CDR2 SVGAGI. The CDR3 runs to 14 residues. CDR3 protein: CASSYPGSVAEAFF. The DNA for the CDR3 is TGTGCCAGCAGTTACCCAGGGTCTGTCGCTGAAGCTTTCTTT.

The chain recombines TRBV11-3 with TRBJ1-1; TRBD1 matches at 7 bases. The V and J ends lost 8 bases and 8 bases, in that order; junction bases with no gene match: 11. CDR3 size: 13 residues. CDR1 and CDR2 from the germline V gene are SGHNT and YENEEA. The CDR3 sequence is CASSGQARIEAFF. CDR3 nucleotides: TGTGCCAGCTCCGGACAGGCTCGTATAGAAGCTTTCTTT.

The chain is built from TRBV29-1 and TRBJ1-5; TRBD1 matches 7 bases. Unmatched junction bases numbered 5, after V lost 4 bases and J lost 5 bases. The CDR3 has 13 amino acids. CDR1 and CDR2 (germline): SQVTM, ANQGSEA. The CDR3 DNA is TGCAGCGTTGCGGGACAGCCTGATCAGCCCCAGCATTTT. Residues: CSVAGQPDQPQHF. Full variable domain (outside the CDR3, taken from reference TRBV29-1 and TRBJ1-5): SAVISQKPSRDICQRGTSLTIQCQVDSQVTMMFWYRQQPGQSLTLIATANQGSEATYESGFVIDKFPISRPNLTFSTLTVSNMSPEDSSIYLCSVAGQPDQPQHFGDGTRLSIL.

This clone was detected only once. V usage is TRBV20-1 and J usage is TRBJ1-2; D is unclear. The germline gives CDR1 DFQATT, CDR2 SNEGSKA (reference sequence). V gave up 3 bases and J gave up 5 bases, with 16 bases separating them. The CDR3 is 14 amino acids. The DNA for the CDR3 is TGCAGTGCTAGTAACCCCATCGAGTCTTATGGCTACACCTTC. Translating gives CSASNPIESYGYTF.

The rearrangement uses TRBV19 and TRBJ2-7; D remains unclear. V lost 6 bases and J 2 bases, leaving 11 bases between the germline ends. CDR1 is LNHDA and CDR2 is SQIVND in the germline V gene (reference sequence). The length of the CDR3 is 13 residues. The CDR3 DNA sequence: TGTGCCAGTAGGCCCTCAAGAGCCTACGAGCAGTACTTC. Translation: CASRPSRAYEQYF.

This clone was seen a single time. The gene calls are TRBV6-5 and TRBJ2-7; D is uncertain. The CDR3 has 12 residues. The V end lost 6 bases, the J end lost 4 bases, and 10 bases lay between the germline ends. Germline values: CDR1 MNHEY, CDR2 SVGAGI. DNA of the CDR3: TGTGCCAGCAGCCCCTCCCAGTACGAGCAGTACTTC. This translates into CASSPSQYEQYF.

V and J are TRBV9 and TRBJ2-1; 9 nucleotides align to TRBD1. Germline assignment: CDR1 SGDLS and CDR2 YYNGEE. The CDR3 has 15 residues. The V segment lost 0 bases and the J segment 7 bases; nucleotides outside the gene matches: 5. In DNA form, the CDR3 reads TGTGCCAGCAGCGTAGGGCACAGGGGGCAGAATGAGCAGTTCTTC. Protein: CASSVGHRGQNEQFF.

The V call is TRBV12-3 or TRBV12-4, the J call TRBJ1-6, with no clear D. This CDR3 has 12 residues. Trimming stripped 1 base from V and 9 bases from J, with 4 bases between. This CDR3 reads CASSLDRSPLHF. The CDR3 nucleotides are TGTGCCAGCAGTTTAGATCGTTCACCCCTCCACTTT.

The chain joins TRBV11-2 to TRBJ2-1; no firm D call. Looked up from germline, CDR1 is SGHAT and CDR2 is FQNNGV. V was pared by 3 bases and J by 4 bases, with 4 bases between. The CDR3 loop spans 12 amino acids. CDR3 protein: CASSFLYNEQFF. The CDR3 DNA reads TGTGCCAGCAGCTTTTTATACAATGAGCAGTTCTTC.

This clone was detected a few times. The chain uses TRBV28 and TRBJ1-5; a weak D match, TRBD1 (5 bases). Germline values: CDR1 MDHEN, CDR2 SYDVKM. The CDR3 loop spans 15 amino acids. The germline V and J ends were trimmed by 5 bases and 3 bases, with 14 bases remaining between them. The CDR3, as DNA: TGTGCCAGCAGTACCGGGACTTCCTTCAATCAGCCCCAGCATTTT. Its translation is CASSTGTSFNQPQHF.

V and J are TRBV28 and TRBJ2-5; D gene unclear. V lost 5 bases and J 2 bases, leaving 12 bases between the germline ends. This CDR3 has 14 amino acids. The V gene's germline CDR1 is MDHEN and CDR2 SYDVKM. The CDR3 region is CASSTPVHQETQYF. In DNA, the CDR3 is TGTGCCAGCAGTACTCCTGTCCATCAAGAGACCCAGTACTTC.

CDR3 loop: CASSPGGRGYNEQFF. As DNA, the CDR3 is TGTGCCAGCAGCCCAGGAGGGAGAGGGTACAATGAGCAGTTCTTC. The chain recombines TRBV7-3 with TRBJ2-1; a possible D gene is TRBD2 (6 bases). Between the trimmed V and J ends, which lost 5 bases and 4 bases, there was a span of 15 bases. Germline CDR1 reads SGHTA; CDR2 reads FQGTGA. This CDR3 has 15 residues. The complete variable domain, with remaining parts taken from reference TRBV7-3 and TRBJ2-1, reads GAGVSQTPSNKVTEKGKYVELRCDPISGHTALYWYRQSLGQGPEFLIYFQGTGAADDSGLPNDRFFAVRPEGSVSTLKIQRTERGDSAVYLCASSPGGRGYNEQFFGPGTRLTVL.

V gene TRBV6-5 combines with J gene TRBJ1-2; D is ambiguous. CDR3 length equals 14 residues. V gave up 10 bases and J gave up 8 bases, with 23 bases separating them. Germline CDR1 MNHEY, CDR2 SVGAGI. Here the CDR3 DNA reads TGTGCCACTAAGGCGAGGGCAGGCGCTGGAGGCTACACCTTC. It codes for CATKARAGAGGYTF.

This chain links TRBV28 with TRBJ2-2, with D perhaps matching TRBD2 (6 bases). V was pared by 2 bases and J by 8 bases, with 9 bases between. This CDR3 has 13 amino acids. Germline assignment: CDR1 MDHEN and CDR2 SYDVKM. The CDR3 loop reads CASSLAGQGELFF. The CDR3 nucleotides read TGTGCCAGCAGTTTAGCGGGGCAAGGGGAGCTGTTTTTT.

The J gene is TRBJ1-1, the V gene TRBV28; D may be TRBD1 (6 bases). Germline lookup yields CDR1 MDHEN and CDR2 SYDVKM. V was shortened by 11 bases and J by 0 bases, with 22 bases between the two germline ends. The CDR3 covers 16 residues. The CDR3 DNA reads TGTGCCGTCCTAGGGGGAGGGACTATAATGAACACTGAAGCTTTCTTT. Encoded protein: CAVLGGGTIMNTEAFF.

V usage is TRBV19 and J usage is TRBJ1-6, with D unclear. Trimming stripped 3 bases from V and 8 bases from J, with 5 bases between. CDR3 length: 12 amino acids. Germline V lookup: CDR1 LNHDA, CDR2 SQIVND (reference sequence). CDR3 sequence (DNA): TGTGCCAGTAGTATCGGAGATTCACCCCTCCACTTT. As protein: CASSIGDSPLHF.

The rearrangement links TRBV4-3 to TRBJ2-2, with TRBD2 matching over 11 bases. The germline gives CDR1 LGHNA, CDR2 YSLEER. CDR3 length: 19 amino acids. V lost 1 base, J lost 3 bases, and 10 bases stayed unmatched. The CDR3 loop is CASSQVLATSGSYTGELFF. The CDR3, as DNA: TGCGCCAGCAGCCAAGTATTGGCCACTAGCGGGAGTTACACCGGGGAGCTGTTTTTT.

The J gene is TRBJ1-3, the V gene TRBV2, with TRBD1 matching over 10 bases. Germline V gives CDR1 SNHLY, CDR2 FYNNEI. This CDR3 comprises 15 residues. The V and J ends lost 4 bases and 6 bases, in that order; junction bases with no gene match: 6. The CDR3, as DNA: TGTGCCAGCAGTGTTGGGACAGGGGCGACAAACACCATATATTTT. This translates into CASSVGTGATNTIYF.